A single sample gave rise to the 12 T cell receptor beta chains below, sequenced in a study of T cells in Graves' hyperthyroidism and ophthalmopathy. Regions amplified from RNA transcripts were the TCR beta CDR3 regions. In the first-round RT-PCR of the TCR CDR3, the HTBI primer set was used. TCRdb re-called the multiplex PCR reads through MiXCR, storing one row per CDR3 protein. The profile shows hundreds of thousands of distinct CDR3 sequences, 13% to 15% of them singletons. Sequencing input: blood. These receptors all stem from a woman younger than 35 with Graves' hyperthyroidism.

Comments on this clonotype: Without the conserved terminal phenylalanine or tryptophan, this CDR3 likely stems from a read error. This chain links TRBV7-6 with TRBJ2-3, with TRBD2 as a possible D gene (6 bases). V lost 5 bases and J lost 2, with 11 bases in between. Germline CDR1 reads SGHVS; CDR2 reads FNYEAQ. The CDR3 has 14 residues. The CDR3 region has the DNA TGTGCCAGCAGCCTCGCGGGGCTCACAGATACGCAGTATCTT. Translation gives CASSLAGLTDTQYL.

Many counts were recorded for this clonotype. The V gene is TRBV20-1, the J gene TRBJ2-7, with 7 nucleotides matching TRBD2. CDR1 is DFQATT, CDR2 SNEGSKA, per germline (reference sequence). The CDR3 consists of 14 residues. V trimming: 1 base; J trimming: 0 bases; junction bases outside the gene matches: 3. CDR3 sequence (DNA): TGCAGTGCTAGAGTTGGCGGGAGCTCCTACGAGCAGTACTTC. Amino acid sequence: CSARVGGSSYEQYF.

This sequence joins TRBV2 and TRBJ2-5, with D uncertain. CDR1 SNHLY and CDR2 FYNNEI come from the germline V gene. The CDR3 length is 11 residues. V dropped 9 bases and J dropped 1 base, with 6 bases sitting between them. The DNA for the CDR3 is TGTGCCAGTGACACCCAAGAGACCCAGTACTTC. It codes for CASDTQETQYF. Complete variable domain (other parts from reference TRBV2 and TRBJ2-5): EPEVTQTPSHQVTQMGQEVILRCVPISNHLYFYWYRQILGQKVEFLVSFYNNEISEKSEIFDDQFSVERPDGSNFTLKIRSTKLEDSAMYFCASDTQETQYFGPGTRLLVL.

V usage is TRBV24-1 and J usage is TRBJ2-4, with 11 bases aligning to TRBD1. Unmatched junction bases numbered 14, after V lost 4 bases and J lost 1 base. CDR1 is KGHDR and CDR2 is SFDVKD in the germline V gene. CDR3 size: 20 residues. CDR3 coding DNA: TGTGCCACCAGTGAGCCGAAACGGGACAGGGGGACGGAGGCCAAAAACATTCAGTACTTC. Translating gives CATSEPKRDRGTEAKNIQYF.

In this sample, this clonotype turned up many times. Mismatch with germline at one junction end may stem from a read error. This chain uses TRBV7-9 with TRBJ2-7; 7 bases are shared with TRBD2. The CDR3 is 16 residues long. The germline V gene has CDR1 SEHNR and CDR2 FQNEAQ (reference sequence). CDR3 DNA: TGTGCCGGCAGCCCGCAGATAGCGGGTCCGGTGTACGAGCAGTACTTC. As protein: CAGSPQIAGPVYEQYF.

This clonotype was observed at least ten times. The chain is built from TRBV24-1 and TRBJ2-1; tentatively, D is TRBD1 (6 bases). The germline V gene has CDR1 KGHDR and CDR2 SFDVKD. The CDR3 totals 18 residues. The V and J ends lost 5 bases and 1 base respectively, with 20 bases between them. The CDR3 coding sequence is TGTGCCACCAGTGGGATTTATACAGGGCTGGGATCCTACAATGAGCAGTTCTTC. Protein: CATSGIYTGLGSYNEQFF.

This clonotype was counted ten times or more. The V call is TRBV11-1, the J call TRBJ1-2, with D possibly being TRBD1 (6 bases). The CDR3 has 16 amino acids. CDR1 is SGHAT, CDR2 FQDESV, per germline (reference sequence). Trimming cost V 8 bases and J 0 bases, with 19 bases left between them. The CDR3 is CASGDRSRGPNYGYTF. CDR3 in DNA: TGTGCCAGCGGAGACAGATCTCGGGGGCCTAACTATGGCTACACCTTC.

This clonotype was detected a few times. The chain joins TRBV12-3 or TRBV12-4 to TRBJ2-3; no clear D. V shed 5 bases and J shed 6 bases, with 15 bases lying between them. The CDR3 spans 14 residues. CDR3 DNA sequence: TGTGCCAGCAGTCCTAGGGCAGAATATGATACGCAGTATTTT. It specifies CASSPRAEYDTQYF.

This clonotype turned up a few times. V gene TRBV30 combines with J gene TRBJ2-2; TRBD2 might be the D (6 bases). The germline gives CDR1 GTSNPN, CDR2 SVGIG (reference sequence). Trimming cost V 0 bases and J 5 bases, with 13 bases left between them. The CDR3 consists of 15 residues. The DNA for the CDR3 is TGTGCCTGGAGTGTCCCGGGACTTCAGACCGGGGAGCTGTTTTTT. Amino acid sequence: CAWSVPGLQTGELFF.

In its sample, this clonotype was seen many times. The rearrangement links TRBV28 to TRBJ1-2; 9 bases match TRBD1. The CDR3 is 15 residues long. The V segment lost 1 base and the J segment 7 bases; nucleotides outside the gene matches: 7. Germline V lookup: CDR1 MDHEN, CDR2 SYDVKM. CDR3 protein: CASSLLGQGLGGYTF. The CDR3 DNA reads as TGTGCCAGCAGTTTATTGGGACAGGGTCTAGGTGGCTACACCTTC.

The sample holds a few counts of this clonotype. This chain uses TRBV12-3 or TRBV12-4 with TRBJ1-1, with TRBD1 as a possible D gene (5 bases). The CDR3 runs 14 residues. Between the trimmed V and J ends, which lost 3 bases and 4 bases, there was a span of 12 bases. The CDR3, as DNA: TGTGCCAGCAGTTTCCGACAGCCGATCACTGAAGCTTTCTTT. Translated, it gives CASSFRQPITEAFF.

A few counts support this clonotype. This chain connects TRBV9 to TRBJ2-1; D is unclear. CDR1 is SGDLS, CDR2 YYNGEE, per germline. The CDR3 totals 15 residues. Trimming removed 0 bases from V and 6 bases from J, with 13 bases in between. Here the CDR3 DNA reads TGTGCCAGCAGCGTAGGCAGCCACACGGCCAATGAGCAGTTCTTC. It codes for CASSVGSHTANEQFF.